The rows below give T cell receptor beta chains drawn from one sample of a study of tumor and adjacent non-tumor tissue in lung cancer. TCRdb itself ran the multiplex PCR reads through MiXCR, one entry per CDR3 protein. The profile covers 85,000 to 100,000 distinct CDR3 sequences, with about 66% appearing a single time and approximately 16% taken by the ten largest. The sample taken for sequencing was lung tumor tissue. Receptors originate from a man aged 55 to 69 with non-small cell lung cancer. CDR3s include the opening cysteine and the closing phenylalanine or tryptophan. D genes are given only for firm matches. Rows may omit the clone size; those that give it use once, few, many or a size class.

abundance: few
v_gene: TRBV4-1
j_gene: TRBJ2-3
d_gene: TRBD2
CDR3aa: CANSQGRRLAGVGTQYF
CDR3nt: TGCGCCAATAGCCAAGGGAGGCGACTAGCGGGTGTCGGTACGCAGTATTTT

abundance: NA
v_gene: TRBV6-2/TRBV6-3
j_gene: TRBJ2-1
d_gene: NA
CDR3aa: CASRPVSIHNEQFF
CDR3nt: TGTGCCAGCAGGCCTGTCAGTATTCACAATGAGCAGTTCTTC

abundance: NA
v_gene: TRBV12-3/TRBV12-4
j_gene: TRBJ2-6
d_gene: NA
CDR3aa: CASNPGTPVSGANVLTF
CDR3nt: TGCGCCAGCAATCCTGGGACTCCTGTCTCTGGGGCCAACGTCCTGACTTTC

abundance: NA
v_gene: TRBV6-1
j_gene: TRBJ1-1
d_gene: NA
CDR3aa: CASSYLGGENIEAFF
CDR3nt: TGTGCCAGCAGCTACTTAGGGGGAGAGAACATTGAAGCTTTCTTT

abundance: many
v_gene: TRBV29-1
j_gene: TRBJ2-1
d_gene: TRBD2
CDR3aa: CSGMTSGGRNEQFF
CDR3nt: TGCAGCGGAATGACTAGCGGGGGACGGAATGAGCAGTTCTTC

abundance: NA
v_gene: TRBV12-3/TRBV12-4
j_gene: TRBJ2-3
d_gene: NA
CDR3aa: CASSSRIGHATDTQYF
CDR3nt: TGTGCCAGCAGTTCCCGGATAGGGCACGCCACAGATACGCAGTATTTT

abundance: NA
v_gene: TRBV11-1
j_gene: TRBJ2-4
d_gene: NA
CDR3aa: CASSLGSSRSLKNIQYF
CDR3nt: TGTGCCAGCAGCTTAGGGTCCAGCAGGAGTCTCAAAAACATTCAGTACTTC

abundance: NA
v_gene: TRBV20-1
j_gene: TRBJ1-3
d_gene: NA
CDR3aa: CSANVVNTIYF
CDR3nt: TGCAGTGCTAACGTGGTAAACACTATATATTTT

abundance: NA
v_gene: TRBV18
j_gene: TRBJ2-5
d_gene: NA
CDR3aa: CASSPYRDRLETQYF
CDR3nt: TGTGCCAGCTCACCATATAGGGATCGGTTGGAGACCCAGTACTTC

abundance: NA
v_gene: TRBV12-3/TRBV12-4
j_gene: TRBJ1-5
d_gene: NA
CDR3aa: CASSFGPHDQPQHF
CDR3nt: TGTGCCAGCAGTTTTGGCCCTCATGATCAGCCCCAGCATTTT

abundance: once
v_gene: TRBV4-2
j_gene: TRBJ2-1
d_gene: TRBD2
CDR3aa: CASSLNSGSYYNDQFF
CDR3nt: TGTGCCAGCAGTCTTAATAGCGGGAGCTACTACAATGATCAGTTCTTC

abundance: few
v_gene: TRBV13
j_gene: TRBJ2-2
d_gene: NA
CDR3aa: CASCKFPGAAGTGELFF
CDR3nt: TGTGCCAGCTGCAAATTCCCCGGGGCGGCCGGCACCGGGGAGCTGTTTTTT

abundance: few
v_gene: TRBV4-1
j_gene: TRBJ1-5
d_gene: NA
CDR3aa: CASGQDLGSNQPQHF
CDR3nt: TGCGCCAGCGGCCAAGATCTTGGTAGCAATCAGCCCCAGCATTTT

abundance: NA
v_gene: TRBV2
j_gene: TRBJ1-2
d_gene: NA
CDR3aa: CASSGEGGSYGYTF
CDR3nt: TGTGCCAGCAGTGGTGAAGGGGGTTCCTATGGCTACACCTTC

abundance: NA
v_gene: TRBV20-1
j_gene: TRBJ1-3
d_gene: NA
CDR3aa: CSANVRSTIYF
CDR3nt: TGCAGTGCTAACGTGAGAAGCACCATATATTTT

abundance: many
v_gene: TRBV6-6
j_gene: TRBJ2-7
d_gene: NA
CDR3aa: CASSSGEGAPTYEQYF
CDR3nt: TGTGCCAGCAGTTCGGGAGAGGGGGCACCAACCTACGAGCAGTACTTC

abundance: NA
v_gene: TRBV4-2
j_gene: TRBJ2-7
d_gene: NA
CDR3aa: CASSPGTGGTFSYEQYF
CDR3nt: TGTGCCAGCAGTCCCGGGACTGGCGGGACCTTCTCCTACGAGCAGTACTTC

abundance: NA
v_gene: TRBV11-3
j_gene: TRBJ2-3
d_gene: NA
CDR3aa: CASSLAQDSDTQYF
CDR3nt: TGTGCCAGCAGCTTAGCACAGGATAGTGATACGCAGTATTTT

abundance: NA
v_gene: TRBV11-1
j_gene: TRBJ1-1
d_gene: NA
CDR3aa: CVSSLSAGYTEAFF
CDR3nt: TGTGTCAGCAGCTTATCGGCGGGCTACACTGAAGCTTTTTTT

abundance: few
v_gene: TRBV7-9
j_gene: TRBJ2-7
d_gene: TRBD1
CDR3aa: CASSNRDRGAYEHYF
CDR3nt: TGTGCCAGCAGCAACCGGGACAGGGGTGCCTACGAGCACTACTTC

abundance: many
v_gene: TRBV4-1
j_gene: TRBJ2-4
d_gene: TRBD1
CDR3aa: CASSQDQQGAKNIQYF
CDR3nt: TGCGCCAGCAGCCAAGATCAACAGGGGGCCAAAAACATTCAGTACTTC

abundance: NA
v_gene: TRBV5-6
j_gene: TRBJ1-1
d_gene: NA
CDR3aa: CASSLNRGIEAFF
CDR3nt: TGTGCCAGTAGCTTAAACCGAGGGATTGAAGCTTTCTTT

abundance: NA
v_gene: TRBV30
j_gene: TRBJ2-2
d_gene: TRBD2
CDR3aa: CAWNPSGDGEMFF
CDR3nt: TGTGCCTGGAACCCTAGCGGGGATGGGGAGATGTTTTTT

abundance: NA
v_gene: TRBV11-3
j_gene: TRBJ2-2
d_gene: NA
CDR3aa: CASSFSRAWELFF
CDR3nt: TGTGCCAGCAGCTTCTCAAGGGCCTGGGAACTGTTTTTT

abundance: NA
v_gene: TRBV11-3
j_gene: TRBJ2-3
d_gene: NA
CDR3aa: CASSLGPTDTQYF
CDR3nt: TGTGCCAGCAGCTTAGGCCCCACAGATACGCAGTATTTT

abundance: NA
v_gene: TRBV19
j_gene: TRBJ2-2
d_gene: NA
CDR3aa: CAGSSSQELFF
CDR3nt: TGTGCCGGTAGTAGCTCGCAGGAGCTGTTTTTT

abundance: NA
v_gene: TRBV6-2/TRBV6-3
j_gene: TRBJ2-1
d_gene: NA
CDR3aa: CASRVGSDWIYNEQFF
CDR3nt: TGTGCCAGCAGGGTAGGGTCCGACTGGATCTACAATGAGCAGTTCTTC

abundance: NA
v_gene: TRBV4-1
j_gene: TRBJ2-2
d_gene: NA
CDR3aa: CASSQYGDGVTGELFF
CDR3nt: TGCGCCAGCAGCCAATATGGGGATGGAGTCACCGGGGAGCTGTTTTTT

abundance: NA
v_gene: TRBV4-2
j_gene: TRBJ2-3
d_gene: TRBD2
CDR3aa: CASRRLAGGIGTQYF
CDR3nt: TGTGCCAGCAGACGATTAGCGGGGGGCATAGGTACGCAGTATTTT

abundance: many
v_gene: TRBV4-1
j_gene: TRBJ2-3
d_gene: TRBD2
CDR3aa: CASSQVSSGGSDTQYF
CDR3nt: TGCGCCAGCAGCCAAGTTTCTAGCGGGGGGTCCGATACGCAGTATTTT

abundance: NA
v_gene: TRBV6-5
j_gene: TRBJ1-5
d_gene: NA
CDR3aa: CASSYSLQSNQPQHF
CDR3nt: TGTGCCAGCAGTTACTCATTACAGAGCAATCAGCCCCAGCATTTT

abundance: NA
v_gene: TRBV5-6
j_gene: TRBJ1-6
d_gene: NA
CDR3aa: CASSLLDYNSPLRF
CDR3nt: TGTGCCAGCAGCTTGTTAGATTATAATTCACCCCTTCGCTTT

abundance: NA
v_gene: TRBV11-2
j_gene: TRBJ2-1
d_gene: NA
CDR3aa: CASSPYGRREQFF
CDR3nt: TGTGCCAGCAGTCCCTATGGGAGGAGGGAGCAGTTCTTC

abundance: NA
v_gene: TRBV6-6
j_gene: TRBJ2-3
d_gene: NA
CDR3aa: CTSSISLVGNTDTQYF
CDR3nt: TGTACTAGCAGCATATCTTTGGTAGGGAACACAGATACGCAGTATTTT

abundance: NA
v_gene: TRBV5-5
j_gene: TRBJ2-3
d_gene: NA
CDR3aa: CASSSAHRTDTQYF
CDR3nt: TGTGCCAGCAGCTCGGCCCACCGTACAGATACGCAGTATTTT

abundance: NA
v_gene: TRBV4-2
j_gene: TRBJ2-1
d_gene: NA
CDR3aa: CAGNQDGNPGTYNEQFF
CDR3nt: TGTGCCGGCAACCAAGATGGGAACCCCGGAACCTACAATGAGCAGTTCTTC

abundance: NA
v_gene: TRBV4-1
j_gene: TRBJ1-5
d_gene: NA
CDR3aa: CASSQDLGINQLQHF
CDR3nt: TGCGCCAGCAGCCAAGATCTGGGGATCAATCAGCTCCAGCATTTT

abundance: NA
v_gene: TRBV11-3
j_gene: TRBJ2-1
d_gene: NA
CDR3aa: CASSSYSGVGDNGQFF
CDR3nt: TGTGCCAGCAGCTCATACTCGGGGGTGGGGGACAATGGGCAGTTCTTC

abundance: few
v_gene: TRBV6-1
j_gene: TRBJ1-1
d_gene: NA
CDR3aa: CAISEAGSGANTEAFF
CDR3nt: TGTGCCATCAGTGAAGCGGGGTCGGGGGCGAACACTGAAGCTTTCTTT

abundance: NA
v_gene: TRBV5-4
j_gene: TRBJ1-2
d_gene: NA
CDR3aa: CVSSLTRQWDGYTF
CDR3nt: TGTGTCAGCAGCCTTACGCGACAGTGGGATGGCTACACCTTC

abundance: NA
v_gene: TRBV11-3
j_gene: TRBJ2-6
d_gene: NA
CDR3aa: CASGQHGSGANVLTF
CDR3nt: TGTGCTAGCGGCCAACACGGTTCTGGGGCCAACGTCCTGACTTTC

abundance: NA
v_gene: TRBV11-2
j_gene: TRBJ2-5
d_gene: NA
CDR3aa: CASSLGDTRYF
CDR3nt: TGTGCCAGCAGCTTAGGGGATACGCGGTACTTC

abundance: NA
v_gene: TRBV6-5
j_gene: TRBJ2-1
d_gene: TRBD2
CDR3aa: CDSSYSSGLAGNNEQFF
CDR3nt: TGTGACAGCAGTTACTCGAGTGGTCTAGCGGGAAACAATGAGCAATTCTTC

abundance: many
v_gene: TRBV24-1
j_gene: TRBJ2-2
d_gene: NA
CDR3aa: CATQGNTGELFF
CDR3nt: TGTGCCACGCAGGGGAACACCGGGGAGCTGTTTTTT

abundance: many
v_gene: TRBV7-8
j_gene: TRBJ2-2
d_gene: TRBD1
CDR3aa: CASSLARVSTGTGYTGELFF
CDR3nt: TGTGCCAGCAGCTTAGCGCGGGTTTCCACCGGGACAGGGTATACCGGGGAGCTGTTTTTT

abundance: many
v_gene: TRBV6-5
j_gene: TRBJ2-7
d_gene: TRBD1
CDR3aa: CASKKDRDPGYEQYF
CDR3nt: TGTGCCAGCAAAAAAGACAGGGATCCGGGATACGAGCAGTACTTC

abundance: NA
v_gene: TRBV6-5
j_gene: TRBJ2-2
d_gene: NA
CDR3aa: CASSSGIPGELSF
CDR3nt: TGTGCCAGCAGTTCGGGAATCCCCGGGGAGCTGTCTTTT

abundance: NA
v_gene: TRBV6-1
j_gene: TRBJ1-6
d_gene: NA
CDR3aa: CASRRYTGSNSPLHF
CDR3nt: TGTGCCAGCAGGAGGTATACAGGGAGTAACTCACCCCTCCACTTT

abundance: NA
v_gene: TRBV11-2
j_gene: TRBJ2-5
d_gene: TRBD2
CDR3aa: CVSSLYGLAVQATQYF
CDR3nt: TGTGTCAGCAGCTTATACGGACTAGCCGTCCAAGCGACCCAGTACTTC

abundance: many
v_gene: TRBV6-5
j_gene: TRBJ2-3
d_gene: NA
CDR3aa: CASSHSRDTQYF
CDR3nt: TGTGCCAGCAGCCACAGTAGGGATACGCAGTATTTT

abundance: NA
v_gene: TRBV29-1
j_gene: TRBJ2-1
d_gene: NA
CDR3aa: CSIDGSTRLYNEQFF
CDR3nt: TGCAGTATTGATGGTAGCACTAGACTCTACAATGAGCAGTTCTTC

abundance: many
v_gene: TRBV12-3/TRBV12-4
j_gene: TRBJ2-6
d_gene: NA
CDR3aa: CASGGGGLDSGANVLTF
CDR3nt: TGTGCCAGCGGGGGAGGGGGCCTCGATTCTGGGGCCAACGTCCTGACTTTC